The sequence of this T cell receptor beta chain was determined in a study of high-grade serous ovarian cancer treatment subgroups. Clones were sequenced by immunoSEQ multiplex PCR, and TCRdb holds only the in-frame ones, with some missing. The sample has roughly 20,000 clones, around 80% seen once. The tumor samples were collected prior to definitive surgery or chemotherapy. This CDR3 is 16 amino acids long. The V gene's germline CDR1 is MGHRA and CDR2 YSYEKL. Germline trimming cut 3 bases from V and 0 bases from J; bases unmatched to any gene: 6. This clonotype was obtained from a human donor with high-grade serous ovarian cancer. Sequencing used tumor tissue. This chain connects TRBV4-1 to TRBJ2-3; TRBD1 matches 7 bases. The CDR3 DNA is TGCGCCAGCAGCCACGAACCACAGGGGAGCACAGATACGCAGTATTTT. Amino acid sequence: CASSHEPQGSTDTQYF.